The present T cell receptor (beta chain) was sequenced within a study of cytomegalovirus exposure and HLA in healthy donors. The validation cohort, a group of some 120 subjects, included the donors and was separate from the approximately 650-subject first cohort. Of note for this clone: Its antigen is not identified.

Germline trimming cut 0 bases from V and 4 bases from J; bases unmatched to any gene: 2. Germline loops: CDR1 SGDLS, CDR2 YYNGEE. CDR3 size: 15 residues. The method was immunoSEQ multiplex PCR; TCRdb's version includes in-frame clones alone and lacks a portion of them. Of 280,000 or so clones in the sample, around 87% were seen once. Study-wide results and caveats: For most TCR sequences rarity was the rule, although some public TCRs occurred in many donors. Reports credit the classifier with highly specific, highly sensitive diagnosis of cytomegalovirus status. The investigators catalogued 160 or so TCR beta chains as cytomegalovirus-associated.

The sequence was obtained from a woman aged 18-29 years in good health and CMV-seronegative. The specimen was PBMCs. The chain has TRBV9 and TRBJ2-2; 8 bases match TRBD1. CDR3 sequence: CASSVGQGPTGELFF. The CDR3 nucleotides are TGTGCCAGCAGCGTAGGACAGGGGCCCACCGGGGAGCTGTTTTTT. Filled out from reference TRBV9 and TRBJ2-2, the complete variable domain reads DSGVTQTPKHLITATGQRVTLRCSPRSGDLSVYWYQQSLDQGLQFLIQYYNGEERAKGNILERFSAQQFPDLHSELNLSSLELGDSALYFCASSVGQGPTGELFFGEGSRLTVL.